Sequencing of this T cell receptor beta chain was carried out in a study of beta chain features in type 1 diabetes. Study conclusions and caveats: A pattern of fewer insertions and more deletions at VDJ junctions was seen in type 1 diabetes patients. TCRB CDR3s from Type 1 diabetes patients were moderately but significantly shorter in all four CD4+ subsets.

Sequenced material consisted of expressed TCRB transcripts (all of the isolated RNA was reverse transcribed). Clones were sequenced by immunoSEQ multiplex PCR, and TCRdb holds only the in-frame ones, with some missing. The sample contains over 600,000 clones, around 12% of which appear only once. Purities in excess of 98% were seen in all sorted populations. This clone has a handful of counts. The target antigen is unknown. Losses at the gene ends were 7 bases for V and 7 bases for J; bases not matched to a gene: 13. The CDR3 is made up of 15 amino acids. Germline CDR1 is MNHNS and CDR2 is SASEGT. The TCR was taken from a man aged 30 to 45 with type 1 diabetes. Specimen: naive CD4+ T cells from blood. J is TRBJ2-1 and V is TRBV6-1; the match to TRBD2 covers 7 bases. The CDR3 reads CASNAGGSGHNEQFF. Here the CDR3 DNA reads TGTGCCAGCAACGCTGGCGGGAGCGGCCATAATGAGCAGTTCTTC.